The clone carrying this T cell receptor (beta chain) showed up many times. iRepertoire HTBI primers and Arm-PCR of CDR3 regions built TCR beta libraries. TCRdb redid the calling of the multiplex PCR reads with MiXCR, one entry per CDR3 protein. In the table there are approximately 350,000 distinct CDR3 sequences, under 20% of which are singletons. The data are from a study of regulatory T cells in long-lasting Graves disease. J gave up 4 bases and V 2 bases, and 14 bases lay outside the gene matches. CDR3 length: 17 amino acids. Germline V lookup: CDR1 SGHRS, CDR2 YFSETQ. Time point in this sample: newly diagnosed GD, antithyroid drugs for less than 3 months. Extracted RNA from PBMCs served as the source of the TCR library. The patients were enrolled through endocrinology in Xi'an, China. The sample was also linked to a second study, of T cells in Graves' hyperthyroidism and ophthalmopathy. That investigation notes: Participants, patients aged 18 to 65, had newly diagnosed hyperthyroidism with a duration under 2 months. The HTBI primer set drove a first-round RT-PCR of the TCR CDR3.

The TCR comes from a woman aged 18 to 35 with Graves disease. The chain links TRBV5-1 to TRBJ1-2, with 7 bases identical to TRBD1. This specimen was peripheral blood mononuclear cells (PBMCs), taken at new diagnosis, from a patient treated with antithyroid drugs. CDR3 coding DNA: TGCGCCAGCAGCTTAGGGGGCCTAGAAGGGTGGATCTATGGCTACACCTTC. As protein: CASSLGGLEGWIYGYTF.